This T cell receptor (beta chain) was sequenced during a study of cytomegalovirus exposure and HLA in healthy donors. For the study at large: Unique TCRs numbering some 77 million, obtained from HLA-typed donors, made up an early data release. In terms of ancestry, the Caucasian-associated cluster contained 81% of the approximately 400 genotyped donors.

PCR used 60 Vbeta primers and 13 Jbeta primers. Original data processing: Per a later analysis, the number of unique TCR beta chains was approximately 73 million, of which 9 million to 14 million were shared. TCRdb's table, derived via immunoSEQ multiplex PCR, lists solely in-frame clones and lacks some. V, J and clone size are those of that table, while D and trimming were read from the DNA. This sample carries about 96,000 clones, around 79% of them seen once, and the ten largest clones take less than 15%. The sample holds one count of this clone. The sequencing input was PBMCs. This TCR came from a woman in her seventies in good health and CMV-seropositive.

CDR3 nucleotide sequence: TGTGCCAGCAGCCGCCCAGCGGGGGTTTCCTACAATGAGCAGTTCTTC. It yields the protein CASSRPAGVSYNEQFF. The V gene is TRBV7-2, the J gene TRBJ2-1; the match to TRBD2 covers 8 bases. Germline assignment: CDR1 SGHTA and CDR2 FQGNSA. The CDR3 is made up of 16 amino acids. J lost 1 base, V lost 5 bases, and 7 bases had no gene match. Filled out from reference TRBV7-2 and TRBJ2-1, the complete variable domain reads GAGVSQSPSNKVTEKGKDVELRCDPISGHTALYWYRQSLGQGLEFLIYFQGNSAPDKSGLPSDRFSAERTGGSVSTLTIQRTQQEDSAVYLCASSRPAGVSYNEQFFGPGTRLTVL.